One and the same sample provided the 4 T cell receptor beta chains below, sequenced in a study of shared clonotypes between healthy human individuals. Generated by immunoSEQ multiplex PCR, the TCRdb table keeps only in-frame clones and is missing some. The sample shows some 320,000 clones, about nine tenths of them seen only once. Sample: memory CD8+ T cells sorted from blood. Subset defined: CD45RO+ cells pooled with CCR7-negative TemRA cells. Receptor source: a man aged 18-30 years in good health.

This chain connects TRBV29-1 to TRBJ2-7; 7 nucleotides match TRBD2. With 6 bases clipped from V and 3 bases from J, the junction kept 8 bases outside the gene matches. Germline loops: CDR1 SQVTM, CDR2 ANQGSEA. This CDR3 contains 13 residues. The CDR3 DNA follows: TGCAGCGTCGGACACGGGGAGGGCTACGAGCAGTACTTC. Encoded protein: CSVGHGEGYEQYF.

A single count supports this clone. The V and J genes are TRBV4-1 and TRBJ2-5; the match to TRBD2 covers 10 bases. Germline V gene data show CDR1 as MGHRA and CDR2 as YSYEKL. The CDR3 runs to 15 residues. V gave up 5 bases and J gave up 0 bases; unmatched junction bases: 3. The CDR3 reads CASSYSGGNQETQYF. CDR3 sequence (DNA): TGCGCCAGCAGCTATAGCGGGGGGAACCAAGAGACCCAGTACTTC.

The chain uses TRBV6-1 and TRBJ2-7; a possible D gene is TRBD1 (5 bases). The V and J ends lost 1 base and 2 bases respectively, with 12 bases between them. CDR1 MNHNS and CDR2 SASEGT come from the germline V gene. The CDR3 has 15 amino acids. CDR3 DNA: TGTGCCAGCAGTGAAGTTGTGGACACCCCCTACGAGCAGTACTTC. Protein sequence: CASSEVVDTPYEQYF.

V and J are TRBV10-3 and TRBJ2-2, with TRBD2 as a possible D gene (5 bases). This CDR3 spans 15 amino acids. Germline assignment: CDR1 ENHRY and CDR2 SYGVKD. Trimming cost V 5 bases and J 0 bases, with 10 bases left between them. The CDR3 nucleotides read TGTGCCATCAGTCGGTGGAGGACGAACACCGGGGAGCTGTTTTTT. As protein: CAISRWRTNTGELFF.